This T cell receptor beta chain was identified in a study of T cells after yellow fever vaccination. V dropped 5 bases and J dropped 2; count of bases not matched to a gene: 9. Germline-derived CDR1 and CDR2 are DFQATT and SNEGSKA (reference sequence). The CDR3 is 14 amino acids. There are a few counts of this clonotype. Via MiXCR, TCRdb re-called the 5' RACE reads, giving one row per CDR3 protein. The table records a few hundred thousand distinct CDR3 sequences, approximately 8% of them present only once. The chain combines TRBV20-1 with TRBJ2-7, with 7 bases that match TRBD1. This sample comprised CD4+ T cells sorted from PBMCs, obtained 5 days after the yellow fever booster vaccination. The sequence was obtained from a man in his late teens or twenties who received the YFV17D yellow fever vaccine. The CDR3 region is CSALQGLGAYEQYF. The CDR3 DNA reads TGCAGTGCTTTACAGGGGTTGGGGGCCTACGAGCAGTACTTC.